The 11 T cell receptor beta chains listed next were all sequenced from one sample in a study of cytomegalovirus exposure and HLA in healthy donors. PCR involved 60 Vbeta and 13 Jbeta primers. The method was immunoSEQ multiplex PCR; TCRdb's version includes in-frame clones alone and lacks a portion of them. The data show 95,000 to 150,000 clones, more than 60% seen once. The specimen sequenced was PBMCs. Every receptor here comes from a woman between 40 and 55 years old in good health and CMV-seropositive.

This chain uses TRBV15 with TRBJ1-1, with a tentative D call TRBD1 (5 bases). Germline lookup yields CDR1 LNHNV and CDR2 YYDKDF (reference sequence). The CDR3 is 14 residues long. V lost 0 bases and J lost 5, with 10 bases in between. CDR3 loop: CATSRDTRGTEAFF. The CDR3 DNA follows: TGTGCCACCAGCAGAGATACAAGGGGTACTGAAGCTTTCTTT.

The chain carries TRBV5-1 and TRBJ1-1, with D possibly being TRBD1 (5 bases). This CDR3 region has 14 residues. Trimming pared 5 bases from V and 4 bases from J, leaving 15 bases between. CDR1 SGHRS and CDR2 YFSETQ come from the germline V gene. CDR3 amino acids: CASREIRGGTEAFF. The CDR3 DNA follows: TGCGCCAGCAGAGAAATCCGGGGGGGCACTGAAGCTTTCTTT. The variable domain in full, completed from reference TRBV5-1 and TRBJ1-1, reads KAGVTQTPRYLIKTRGQQVTLSCSPISGHRSVSWYQQTPGQGLQFLFEYFSETQRNKGNFPGRFSGRQFSNSRSEMNVSTLELGDSALYLCASREIRGGTEAFFGQGTRLTVV.

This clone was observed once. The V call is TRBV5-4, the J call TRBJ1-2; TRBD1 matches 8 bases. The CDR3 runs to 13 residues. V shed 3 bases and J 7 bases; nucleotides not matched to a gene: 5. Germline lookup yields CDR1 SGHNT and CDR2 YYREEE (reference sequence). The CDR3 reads CASSSTGEGGYTF. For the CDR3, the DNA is TGTGCCAGCAGCTCGACAGGGGAGGGTGGCTACACCTTC. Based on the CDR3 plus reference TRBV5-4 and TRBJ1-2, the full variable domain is ETGVTQSPTHLIKTRGQQVTLRCSSQSGHNTVSWYQQALGQGPQFIFQYYREEENGRGNFPPRFSGLQFPNYSSELNVNALELDDSALYLCASSSTGEGGYTFGSGTRLTVV.

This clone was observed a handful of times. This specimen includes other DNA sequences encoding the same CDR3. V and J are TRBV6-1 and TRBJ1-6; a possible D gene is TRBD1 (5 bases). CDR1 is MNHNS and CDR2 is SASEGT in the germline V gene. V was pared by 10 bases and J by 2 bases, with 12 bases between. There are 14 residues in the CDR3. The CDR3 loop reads CATTDSTYNSPLHF. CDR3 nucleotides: TGTGCCACCACAGACAGTACCTATAATTCACCCCTCCACTTT.

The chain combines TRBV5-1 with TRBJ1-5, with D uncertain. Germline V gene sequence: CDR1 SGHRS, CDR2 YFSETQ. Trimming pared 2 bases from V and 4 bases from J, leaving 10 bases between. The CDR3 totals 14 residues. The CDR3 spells CASSFTPWNQPQHF. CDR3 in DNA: TGCGCCAGCAGCTTTACTCCCTGGAATCAGCCCCAGCATTTT.

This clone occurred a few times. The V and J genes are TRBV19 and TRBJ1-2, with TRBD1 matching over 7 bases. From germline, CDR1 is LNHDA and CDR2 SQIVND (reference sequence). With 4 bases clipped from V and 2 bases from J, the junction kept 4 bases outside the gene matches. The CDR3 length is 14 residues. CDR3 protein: CASSTPGQNYGYTF. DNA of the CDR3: TGTGCCAGTAGTACTCCGGGACAGAACTATGGCTACACCTTC. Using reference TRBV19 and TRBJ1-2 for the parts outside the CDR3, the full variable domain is DGGITQSPKYLFRKEGQNVTLSCEQNLNHDAMYWYRQDPGQGLRLIYYSQIVNDFQKGDIAEGYSVSREKKESFPLTVTSAQKNPTAFYLCASSTPGQNYGYTFGSGTRLTVV.

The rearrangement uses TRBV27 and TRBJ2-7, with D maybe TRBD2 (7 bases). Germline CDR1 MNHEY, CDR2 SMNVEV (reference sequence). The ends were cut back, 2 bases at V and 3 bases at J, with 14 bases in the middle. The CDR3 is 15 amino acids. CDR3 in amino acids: CASSLGAGAIYEQYF. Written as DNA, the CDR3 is TGTGCCAGCAGTTTAGGGGCGGGGGCAATCTACGAGCAGTACTTC.

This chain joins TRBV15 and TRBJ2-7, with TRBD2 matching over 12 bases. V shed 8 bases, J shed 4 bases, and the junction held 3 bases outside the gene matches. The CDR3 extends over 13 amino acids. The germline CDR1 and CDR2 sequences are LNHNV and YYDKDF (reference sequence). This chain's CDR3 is CATSTSGGYEQYF. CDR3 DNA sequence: TGTGCCACCTCAACTAGCGGGGGGTACGAGCAGTACTTC.

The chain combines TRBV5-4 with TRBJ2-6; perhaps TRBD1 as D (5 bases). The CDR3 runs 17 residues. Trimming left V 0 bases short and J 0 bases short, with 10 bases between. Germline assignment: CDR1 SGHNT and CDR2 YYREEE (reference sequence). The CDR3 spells CASSLVGASSGANVLTF. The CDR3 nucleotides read TGTGCCAGCAGCTTGGTAGGGGCTAGCTCTGGGGCCAACGTCCTGACTTTC. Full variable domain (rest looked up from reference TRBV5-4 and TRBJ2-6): ETGVTQSPTHLIKTRGQQVTLRCSSQSGHNTVSWYQQALGQGPQFIFQYYREEENGRGNFPPRFSGLQFPNYSSELNVNALELDDSALYLCASSLVGASSGANVLTFGAGSRLTVL.

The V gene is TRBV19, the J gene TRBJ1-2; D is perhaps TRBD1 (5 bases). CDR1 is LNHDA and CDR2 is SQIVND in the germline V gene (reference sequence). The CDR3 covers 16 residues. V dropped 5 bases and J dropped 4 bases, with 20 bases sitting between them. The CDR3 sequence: CASSPPGLEGTYGYTF. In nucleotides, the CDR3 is TGTGCCAGTAGTCCCCCCGGTTTGGAGGGGACCTATGGCTACACCTTC.

CDR3 sequence: CASSEVAGRRDYGYTF. DNA of the CDR3: TGTGCCAGCAGTGAAGTGGCAGGAAGGCGGGACTATGGCTACACCTTC. The chain is built from TRBV6-1 and TRBJ1-2; D ambiguous. Looked up from germline, CDR1 is MNHNS and CDR2 is SASEGT. Trimming removed 1 base from V and 3 bases from J, with 15 bases in between. This CDR3 is built from 16 residues.